The rows below give T cell receptor beta chains drawn from one sample of a study of T cells in Graves' hyperthyroidism and ophthalmopathy. TCRdb re-called the multiplex PCR reads with MiXCR, one entry per CDR3 protein. Counted here are about 640,000 distinct CDR3 sequences, more than 20% occurring once; the ten biggest clones make up under 35%. Material: blood. These receptor sequences come from a man younger than 45 with Graves' ophthalmopathy. Each CDR3 is given with its conserved first and last residue. A D gene is named only where the DNA matches it firmly. The size field is filled for only some rows; it gives once, few, many or a size class.

v_call,j_call,clone_size,d_call,cdr3_nt,cdr3_aa
TRBV6-2/TRBV6-3,TRBJ2-7,few,NA,TGTGCCAGCAGCCCCGGGATCCCCTACGAGCAGTACTTC,CASSPGIPYEQYF
TRBV7-9,TRBJ1-4,NA,NA,TGCGCCAGCAGCGTGCGCCGGGACAAGGAAGAAAAACTGTTTTTT,CASSVRRDKEEKLFF
TRBV7-9,TRBJ2-7,many,TRBD1,TGTGCCAGCAGTTTGGCGGGACAGGGGACCTACGAGCAGTACTTC,CASSLAGQGTYEQYF
TRBV6-1,TRBJ2-5,few,TRBD1,TGTGCCAGCAGTTATACCCCCATAAACCCACTTGGACAGGGGTCGGAGACCCAGTACTTC,CASSYTPINPLGQGSETQYF
TRBV5-1,TRBJ1-1,many,NA,TGCGCCAGCAGCTTGGGAGGCCCGCGAGGTCTCTCTGAAGCTTTCTTT,CASSLGGPRGLSEAFF
TRBV27,TRBJ2-1,NA,TRBD2,TGTGCCGGCAGCGGGACTAGCGGGAGTTACAATGAGCAGTTCTTC,CAGSGTSGSYNEQFF
TRBV20-1,TRBJ1-1,NA,TRBD1,TGCAGTGCTCCTTCAAACAGGGGCACTGAAGCTTTCTTT,CSAPSNRGTEAFF
TRBV30,TRBJ2-4,many,TRBD2,TGTGCCTGGAGTACGGCGGGAGGGCCCGACATTCAGTACTTC,CAWSTAGGPDIQYF
TRBV12-3/TRBV12-4,TRBJ1-5,many,NA,TGTGCCAGCAGTTTAGCAGGGGTCGTCGGTCAGCCCCAGCATTTT,CASSLAGVVGQPQHF
TRBV2,TRBJ2-7,NA,NA,TGTGCCAGCAGTGAACGTATGGGAGGTACCAACGAGCAGTACTTC,CASSERMGGTNEQYF
TRBV5-1,TRBJ1-1,few,TRBD1,TGCGCCAGCAGCTTGCACAGGGGGGCCACTGAAGCTTTCTTT,CASSLHRGATEAFF
TRBV2,TRBJ1-4,NA,NA,TGTGCCAGCAGTGTGGGTACAGGGTCTAATGAAAAACTGTTTTTT,CASSVGTGSNEKLFF
TRBV7-2,TRBJ2-5,NA,NA,TGTGCCAGCGCTCCAGGCGGGGAAGAGACCCAGTACTTC,CASAPGGEETQYF
TRBV11-3,TRBJ2-1,NA,NA,TGTGCCAGCAGCCCAGGGCGGGGCGATCACAATGAGCAGTTCTTC,CASSPGRGDHNEQFF
TRBV15,TRBJ2-1,few,TRBD2,TGTGCCACCAGCGACGGGACTAGCGGTAATGAGCAGTTCTTC,CATSDGTSGNEQFF
TRBV6-2/TRBV6-3,TRBJ2-1,few,TRBD2,TGTGCCACCCGACTAGCGGGATTCGAAAATGAGCAGTTCTTC,CATRLAGFENEQFF
TRBV9,TRBJ2-1,few,NA,TGTGCCAGCAGTGCAAGCGGTACCTACAATGAGCAGTTCTTC,CASSASGTYNEQFF